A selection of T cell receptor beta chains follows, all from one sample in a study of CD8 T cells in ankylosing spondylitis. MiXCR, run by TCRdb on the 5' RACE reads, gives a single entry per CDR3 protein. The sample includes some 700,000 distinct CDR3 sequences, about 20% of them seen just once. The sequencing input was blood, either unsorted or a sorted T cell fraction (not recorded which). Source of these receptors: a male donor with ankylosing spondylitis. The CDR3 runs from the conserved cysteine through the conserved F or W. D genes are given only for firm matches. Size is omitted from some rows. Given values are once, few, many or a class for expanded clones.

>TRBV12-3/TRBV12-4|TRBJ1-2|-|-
CASSFDGYGYTF
TGTGCCAGCAGTTTTGATGGCTACGGCTACACCTTC
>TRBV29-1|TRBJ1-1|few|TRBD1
CSVVSGQAVLQAFF
TGCAGCGTTGTTAGTGGACAGGCCGTATTACAAGCTTTCTTT
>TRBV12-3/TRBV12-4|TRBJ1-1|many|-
CASRGQIKAFF
TGTGCCAGCAGAGGACAGATTAAAGCTTTCTTT
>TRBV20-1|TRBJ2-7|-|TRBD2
CSASWSSGGREQYF
TGCAGTGCTAGCTGGTCTAGCGGGGGCCGGGAGCAGTACTTC
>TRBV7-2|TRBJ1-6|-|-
CASSLQGAGVNSPLHF
TGTGCCAGCAGCTTACAAGGGGCAGGGGTTAATTCACCCCTCCACTTT
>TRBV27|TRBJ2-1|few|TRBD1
CASSLPLGTGGNEQFF
TGTGCCAGCAGTTTACCCCTCGGGACAGGGGGCAATGAGCAGTTCTTC
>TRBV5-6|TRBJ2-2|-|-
CASPLRWADMNTGELFF
TGTGCCAGCCCACTTAGGTGGGCGGACATGAACACCGGGGAGCTGTTTTTT
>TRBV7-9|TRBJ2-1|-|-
CASSFMTTAYNEQFF
TGTGCCAGCAGCTTCATGACAACGGCCTACAATGAGCAGTTCTTC
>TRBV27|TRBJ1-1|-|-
CASSIRGVLTEAFF
TGTGCCAGCAGTATCAGAGGGGTCCTCACTGAAGCTTTCTTT
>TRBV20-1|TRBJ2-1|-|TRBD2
CSAVGTSGGEIYNEQFF
TGCAGTGCAGTGGGGACTAGCGGGGGGGAAATCTACAATGAGCAGTTCTTC
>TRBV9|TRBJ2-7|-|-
CASSVAGETYEQYF
TGTGCCAGCAGCGTAGCCGGGGAGACCTACGAGCAGTACTTC
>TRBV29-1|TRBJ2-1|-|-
CSVDVSANEQFF
TGCAGCGTTGATGTCAGTGCGAATGAGCAGTTCTTC
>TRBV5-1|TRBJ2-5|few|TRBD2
CASSLAAGITRETQYF
TGCGCCAGCAGCTTGGCAGCGGGGATAACCCGGGAGACCCAGTACTTC
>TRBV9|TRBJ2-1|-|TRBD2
CASSVAGLAGNEQFF
TGTGCCAGCAGCGTAGCGGGACTAGCGGGAAATGAGCAGTTCTTC
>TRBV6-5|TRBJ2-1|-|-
CASSYSSASSYNEQFF
TGTGCCAGCAGTTACTCTAGCGCCAGCTCCTACAATGAGCAGTTCTTC
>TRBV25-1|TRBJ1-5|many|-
CASSEAGNQPQHF
TGTGCCAGCAGTGAAGCAGGGAATCAGCCCCAGCATTTT
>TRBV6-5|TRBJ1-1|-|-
CASSSTDGAFF
TGTGCCAGCAGTTCGACTGATGGGGCTTTCTTT
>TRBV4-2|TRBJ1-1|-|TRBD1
CASSPAGGQGEEAFF
TGTGCCAGCAGCCCGGCGGGGGGACAGGGGGAGGAAGCTTTCTTT
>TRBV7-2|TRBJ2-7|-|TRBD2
CASSRSTSGSYEQYF
TGTGCCAGCAGCAGATCGACTAGCGGGAGCTACGAGCAGTACTTC
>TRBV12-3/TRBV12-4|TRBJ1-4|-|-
CASSLVSVNEKLFF
TGTGCCAGCAGTTTGGTCAGCGTCAATGAAAAACTGTTTTTT
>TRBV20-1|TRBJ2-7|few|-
CSARVLYEQYF
TGCAGTGCTAGAGTTCTCTACGAGCAGTACTTC
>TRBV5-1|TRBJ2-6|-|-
CASSLVESGANVLTF
TGCGCCAGCAGCTTGGTGGAGTCTGGGGCCAACGTCCTGACTTTC
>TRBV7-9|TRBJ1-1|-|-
CASRPPMNTEAFF
TGTGCCAGTCGGCCCCCGATGAACACTGAAGCTTTCTTT
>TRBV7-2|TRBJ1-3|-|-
CASSSQGSPTGNTIYF
TGTGCCAGCAGCTCACAGGGCAGCCCCACCGGAAACACCATATATTTT
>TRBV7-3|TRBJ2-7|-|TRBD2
CASSLKGAGGPLDEQYF
TGTGCCAGCAGCTTAAAAGGGGCGGGAGGGCCTCTGGACGAGCAGTACTTC
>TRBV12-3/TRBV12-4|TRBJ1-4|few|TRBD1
CASSYRGLAEKLFF
TGTGCCAGCAGTTACAGGGGGCTAGCTGAAAAACTGTTTTTT
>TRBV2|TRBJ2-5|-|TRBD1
CASSKDREWETQYF
TGTGCCAGCAGCAAAGACAGGGAGTGGGAGACCCAGTACTTC
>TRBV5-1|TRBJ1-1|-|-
CASSLGTAFYTEAFF
TGCGCCAGCAGCTTGGGGACAGCCTTTTACACTGAAGCTTTCTTT
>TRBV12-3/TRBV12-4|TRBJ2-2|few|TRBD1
CASSPPGQGSAGELFF
TGTGCCAGCAGCCCACCGGGACAGGGGTCCGCCGGGGAGCTGTTTTTT
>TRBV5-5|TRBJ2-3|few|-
CASSLEGSRTDTQYF
TGTGCCAGCAGCTTGGAAGGGTCGAGAACAGATACGCAGTATTTT
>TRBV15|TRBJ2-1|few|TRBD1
CATSRGGTVNEQFF
TGTGCCACCAGCAGAGGTGGGACAGTCAATGAGCAGTTCTTC
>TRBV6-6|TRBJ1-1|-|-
CASSYSGSAEAFF
TGTGCCAGCAGTTACTCAGGATCCGCTGAAGCTTTCTTT
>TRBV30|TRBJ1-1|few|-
CAWSVPGRGEAFF
TGTGCCTGGAGTGTACCGGGGAGGGGTGAAGCTTTCTTT